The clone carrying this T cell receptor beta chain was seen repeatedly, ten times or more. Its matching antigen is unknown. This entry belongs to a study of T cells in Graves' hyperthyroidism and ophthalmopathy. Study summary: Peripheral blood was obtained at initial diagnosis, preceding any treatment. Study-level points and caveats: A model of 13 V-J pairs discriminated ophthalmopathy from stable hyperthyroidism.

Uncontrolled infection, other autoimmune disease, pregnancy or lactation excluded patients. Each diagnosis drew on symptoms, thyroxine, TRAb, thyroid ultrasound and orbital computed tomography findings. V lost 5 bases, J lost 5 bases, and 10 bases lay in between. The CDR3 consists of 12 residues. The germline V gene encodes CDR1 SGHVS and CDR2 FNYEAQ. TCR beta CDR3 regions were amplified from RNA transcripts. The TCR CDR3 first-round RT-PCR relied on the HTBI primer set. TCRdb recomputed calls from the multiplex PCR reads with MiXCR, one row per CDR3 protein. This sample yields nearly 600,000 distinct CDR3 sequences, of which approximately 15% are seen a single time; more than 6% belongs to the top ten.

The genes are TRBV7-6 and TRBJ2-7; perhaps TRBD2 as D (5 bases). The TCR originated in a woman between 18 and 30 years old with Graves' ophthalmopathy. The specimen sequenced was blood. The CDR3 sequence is CASSTTGDEQYF. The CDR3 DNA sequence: TGTGCCAGCAGCACTACCGGGGACGAGCAGTACTTC.